The present entry profiles one TCR beta chain with its context. Its target is unknown. In the same sample, other DNA sequences code for this CDR3. The germline V gene encodes CDR1 SGHRS and CDR2 YFSETQ. The CDR3 extends over 14 amino acids. V shed 0 bases and J shed 1 base, with 7 bases lying between them. This sample is drawn from a study of shared clonotypes between healthy human individuals. Overall study: The people who gave samples were a couple of women and a few men aged 18 to 49.

Study-level findings and limits: Limitation of the genetic and exposure-history diversity represented came from the few donors.

The authors split each subset's genomic DNA evenly across several immunoSEQ plates. The data were produced by immunoSEQ multiplex PCR, yet TCRdb's version contains in-frame clones alone and is incomplete. The sample has hundreds of thousands of clones; around three quarters are singletons. Roughly 84 million PBMCs served as the genomic DNA source for unsorted samples. The sequence was collected from a woman aged 40 to 55 in good health. Some clones in this sample may be carry-over from other donors' samples. The specimen sequenced was PBMCs. The V and J genes are TRBV5-1 and TRBJ2-5; unclear D gene. CDR3 nucleotides: TGCGCCAGCAGCTTGGGGTCAGGCCAAGAGACCCAGTACTTC. As protein: CASSLGSGQETQYF.